The rows below give T cell receptor beta chains drawn from one sample of a study of beta chain features in type 1 diabetes. Clones were read by immunoSEQ multiplex PCR, and TCRdb kept only the in-frame ones, dropping some. Seen here are 600,000 or so clones, roughly 13% observed once, and the top ten hold roughly 0.04%. Source material: naive CD4+ T cells from blood. The receptors come from a man aged 18 to 29 with type 1 diabetes. The CDR3 runs from the conserved cysteine through the conserved F or W. D genes are given only for firm matches. Clone size is not always given. Where it is, it says once, few, many or a class for expanded clones.

CDR3aa	CDR3nt	abundance	d_gene	v_gene	j_gene
CASSLPPNQETQYF	TGTGCCAGCAGCTTACCCCCCAACCAAGAGACCCAGTACTTC	NA	NA	TRBV13	TRBJ2-5
CASSQEPPLAASYNEQFF	TGTGCCAGCAGCCAAGAGCCTCCTCTAGCGGCATCCTACAATGAGCAGTTCTTC	NA	TRBD2	TRBV4-2	TRBJ2-1
CAISETTGELFF	TGTGCCATCAGTGAGACTACCGGGGAGCTGTTTTTT	few	NA	TRBV10-3	TRBJ2-2
CASSQAGQFRTDTQYF	TGCGCCAGCAGCCAAGCGGGACAGTTTCGCACAGATACGCAGTATTTT	NA	TRBD1	TRBV4-3	TRBJ2-3
CASSLGRSGANVLTF	TGTGCCAGCTCCCTTGGACGCTCTGGGGCCAACGTCCTGACTTTC	NA	NA	TRBV18	TRBJ2-6
CAWSNAGNTIYF	TGTGCCTGGAGTAACGCGGGAAACACCATATATTTT	NA	NA	TRBV30	TRBJ1-3
CSAVRPRSSYNEQFF	TGCAGCGCGGTCCGGCCTCGGAGCTCCTACAATGAGCAGTTCTTC	few	NA	TRBV29-1	TRBJ2-1
CASNTQVNTEAFF	TGTGCCAGCAACACACAGGTTAACACTGAAGCTTTCTTT	few	NA	TRBV28	TRBJ1-1
CASSLHGGNEKLFF	TGTGCCAGCAGCCTTCATGGGGGGAATGAAAAACTGTTTTTT	NA	NA	TRBV7-2	TRBJ1-4
CASSSKGEETQYF	TGTGCCAGCAGCTCGAAGGGAGAAGAGACCCAGTACTTC	NA	NA	TRBV7-9	TRBJ2-5
CAWSFGFDEQYF	TGTGCCTGGAGTTTCGGTTTCGACGAGCAGTACTTC	few	NA	TRBV30	TRBJ2-7
CASSLVGGTEAFF	TGTGCCAGCAGCTTAGTCGGGGGCACTGAAGCTTTCTTT	few	NA	TRBV11-2	TRBJ1-1
CASSASLSAQYF	TGTGCCAGCAGTGCCAGCCTTAGCGCCCAGTACTTC	NA	NA	TRBV2	TRBJ2-5
CASGTEAGQPQHF	TGTGCCTCGGGGACGGAGGCGGGTCAGCCCCAGCATTTT	few	NA	TRBV27	TRBJ1-5
CASSKQGWYGYTF	TGTGCCAGCAGCAAACAGGGGTGGTATGGCTACACCTTC	NA	TRBD1	TRBV6-5	TRBJ1-2
CAIQGGEISYGYTF	TGTGCCATTCAGGGCGGGGAAATCTCGTATGGCTACACCTTC	few	NA	TRBV10-3	TRBJ1-2
CAWSPGVNTIYF	TGTGCCTGGAGCCCCGGAGTGAACACCATATATTTT	NA	NA	TRBV30	TRBJ1-3
CATTGSGNQPQHF	TGTGCCACCACAGGGTCGGGCAATCAGCCCCAGCATTTT	NA	NA	TRBV2	TRBJ1-5
CASSPWTGDGYTF	TGTGCCAGCTCACCGTGGACAGGGGACGGCTACACCTTC	few	TRBD1	TRBV18	TRBJ1-2
CASSIRDSNTGELFF	TGCGCCAGCAGCATCCGGGACAGTAACACCGGGGAGCTGTTTTTT	NA	TRBD1	TRBV5-1	TRBJ2-2
CASSPRGVEQYF	TGTGCCAGCAGCCCACGTGGGGTCGAGCAGTACTTC	NA	NA	TRBV6-6	TRBJ2-7
CASSETSDTQYF	TGTGCCAGCAGTGAAACGTCAGATACGCAGTATTTT	few	NA	TRBV28	TRBJ2-3
CASTLAGGFSYNEQFF	TGTGCCAGCACCCTAGCGGGGGGTTTCTCCTACAATGAGCAGTTCTTC	NA	TRBD2	TRBV7-2	TRBJ2-1
CASRTSGSAGEQFF	TGTGCCAGCCGGACTAGCGGGAGTGCTGGTGAGCAGTTCTTC	NA	TRBD2	TRBV14	TRBJ2-1
CASSPRSLAGREATGELFF	TGTGCCAGCTCACCACGGTCCCTAGCGGGCCGGGAGGCCACCGGGGAGCTGTTTTTT	NA	TRBD2	TRBV18	TRBJ2-2
CASSQGGGTDTQYF	TGTGCCAGCAGCCAAGGAGGGGGTACAGATACGCAGTATTTT	NA	NA	TRBV4-2	TRBJ2-3
CASSLWQSNEQFF	TGTGCCAGCAGCTTATGGCAGTCAAATGAGCAGTTCTTC	NA	NA	TRBV7-2	TRBJ2-1
CSVAPGTGSTDTQYF	TGCAGCGTGGCCCCCGGGACAGGGAGCACAGATACGCAGTATTTT	NA	TRBD1	TRBV29-1	TRBJ2-3